Each of the 5 T cell receptor beta chains below was sequenced from the same sample in a study of cytomegalovirus exposure and HLA in healthy donors. The PCR made use of 60 Vbeta and 13 Jbeta primers. The repertoire was sequenced with immunoSEQ multiplex PCR; TCRdb's copy has only in-frame clones and lacks some. The sample holds fewer than 130,000 clones, approximately 79% seen once. Sequencing was performed on PBMCs. Receptors originate from a middle-aged woman in good health and CMV-seronegative.

This chain joins TRBV5-5 and TRBJ2-2; 8 bases align to TRBD2. The germline gives CDR1 SGHKS, CDR2 YYEKEE (reference sequence). Germline trimming cut 1 base from V and 5 bases from J; bases unmatched to any gene: 7. This CDR3 has 16 amino acids. The CDR3 DNA reads TGTGCCAGCAGCTTGCTTGCTCCGGGGGGGACCGGGGAGCTGTTTTTT. Encoded protein: CASSLLAPGGTGELFF.

The rearrangement joins TRBV11-2 to TRBJ1-1, with D possibly being TRBD1 (5 bases). Germline CDR1 SGHAT, CDR2 FQNNGV. The V end was cut by 0 bases, the J end by 5 bases, with 7 bases between. The length of the CDR3 is 13 residues. In nucleotides, the CDR3 is TGTGCCAGCAGCTTAGATAGACAGACTGAAGCTTTCTTT. Translation: CASSLDRQTEAFF. Combining the CDR3 with reference TRBV11-2 and TRBJ1-1 gives the whole variable domain EAGVAQSPRYKIIEKRQSVAFWCNPISGHATLYWYQQILGQGPKLLIQFQNNGVVDDSQLPKDRFSAERLKGVDSTLKIQPAKLEDSAVYLCASSLDRQTEAFFGQGTRLTVV.

This clone was counted a few times. The chain joins TRBV6-1 to TRBJ2-4; 9 bases agree with TRBD1. The CDR3 totals 20 residues. Germline assignment: CDR1 MNHNS and CDR2 SASEGT. Trimming removed 3 bases from V and 4 bases from J; junction bases left unmatched: 19. The CDR3 bases are TGTGCCAGCAGTGATTTCGGGGCGGGGACAGGGTCGTTTCAGAAAAACATTCAGTACTTC. Amino acid sequence: CASSDFGAGTGSFQKNIQYF.

This chain joins TRBV2 and TRBJ2-5; 11 bases align to TRBD2. Germline values: CDR1 SNHLY, CDR2 FYNNEI. The V gene end was trimmed by 6 bases and the J gene end by 4 bases; junction bases not matched to a gene: 7. The CDR3 contains 15 residues. The CDR3 reads CASSVLAGVRETQYF. The DNA of the CDR3 is TGTGCCAGCAGCGTACTAGCGGGAGTGAGAGAGACCCAGTACTTC. The whole variable domain, remainder taken from reference TRBV2 and TRBJ2-5, is EPEVTQTPSHQVTQMGQEVILRCVPISNHLYFYWYRQILGQKVEFLVSFYNNEISEKSEIFDDQFSVERPDGSNFTLKIRSTKLEDSAMYFCASSVLAGVRETQYFGPGTRLLVL.

The chain carries TRBV10-1 and TRBJ2-7, with a tentative D call TRBD2 (6 bases). With 10 bases removed from V and 0 bases from J, the gap between germline ends came to 13 bases. This CDR3 spans 13 amino acids. Germline loops: CDR1 WNHNN, CDR2 SYGVQD (reference sequence). CDR3 in DNA: TGCGCCACCGGGACTTCGAGCTCCTACGAGCAGTACTTC. Translated: CATGTSSSYEQYF.